The source of this T cell receptor (beta chain) is a study of cytotoxic CD8 clonotypes in ibrutinib-treated CLL. The table lists this clone with a count of one. The repertoire was sequenced with immunoSEQ multiplex PCR; TCRdb's copy has only in-frame clones and lacks some. In the table there are 110,000 to 150,000 clones, around three quarters of which are singletons. The TCR comes from a human donor with chronic lymphocytic leukemia. The specimen was PBMCs, collected after 12 months of ibrutinib treatment.

Here the CDR3 reads CASSFRPETQYF. For the CDR3, the DNA is TGTGCCAGCAGCTTCCGTCCGGAGACCCAGTACTTC. The chain joins TRBV7-2 to TRBJ2-5, with D uncertain. This CDR3 region has 12 residues. The V gene lost 3 bases and the J gene lost 5 bases, with 7 bases spanning the gap. Germline-derived CDR1 and CDR2 are SGHTA and FQGNSA.